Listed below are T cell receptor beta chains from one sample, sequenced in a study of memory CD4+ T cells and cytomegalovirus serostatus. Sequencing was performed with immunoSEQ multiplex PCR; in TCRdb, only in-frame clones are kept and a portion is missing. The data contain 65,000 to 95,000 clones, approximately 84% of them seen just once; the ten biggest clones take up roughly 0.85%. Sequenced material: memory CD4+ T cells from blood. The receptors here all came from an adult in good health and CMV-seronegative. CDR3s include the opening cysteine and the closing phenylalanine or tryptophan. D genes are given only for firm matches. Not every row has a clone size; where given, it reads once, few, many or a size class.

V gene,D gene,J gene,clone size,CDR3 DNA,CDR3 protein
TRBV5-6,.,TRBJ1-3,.,TGTGCCAGCAGCTTAGGAGTGGGGAGTCCCGGATACACCATATATTTT,CASSLGVGSPGYTIYF
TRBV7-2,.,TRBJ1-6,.,TGTGCCAGCAGTTATCCCCGGGACGCCATCTCCTCCTATAATTCACCCCTCCACTTT,CASSYPRDAISSYNSPLHF
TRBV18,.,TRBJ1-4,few,TGTGCCAGCTCACCCTGGGACTACCGAAATGAAAAACTGTTTTTT,CASSPWDYRNEKLFF
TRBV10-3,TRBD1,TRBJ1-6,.,TGTGCCATCACCTCCGGACAGGGGGCTTCACCCCTCCACTTT,CAITSGQGASPLHF
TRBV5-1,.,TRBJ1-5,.,TGCGCCAGCAGCTTGACAGCGGGCAATCAGCCCCAGCATTTT,CASSLTAGNQPQHF
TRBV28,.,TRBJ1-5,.,TGTGCCAGCAGTTTATCGGGTACAGTCTATAGCAATCAGCCCCAGCATTTT,CASSLSGTVYSNQPQHF
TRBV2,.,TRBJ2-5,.,TGTGCCAGCAGTGAAGCTCGGGGGCCGCAAGAGACCCAGTACTTC,CASSEARGPQETQYF
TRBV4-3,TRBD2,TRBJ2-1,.,TGCGCCAGCAGCCAAGAAAGACTAGCGTCCTACAATGAGCAGTTCTTC,CASSQERLASYNEQFF
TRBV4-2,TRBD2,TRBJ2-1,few,TGTGCCAGCAGCCAGCTCAGCGGGGGGGCACAGCAGTTCTTC,CASSQLSGGAQQFF
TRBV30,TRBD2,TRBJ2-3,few,TGTGCCTGGAGTGTACGGCGGGGGGCAGAGGATACGCAGTATTTT,CAWSVRRGAEDTQYF
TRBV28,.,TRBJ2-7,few,TGTGCCAGCAGTTACGAAATATCTCCCGGGTACTCCTACGAGCAGTACTTC,CASSYEISPGYSYEQYF
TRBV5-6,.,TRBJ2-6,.,TGTGCCAGCAGCTTGCCCGACTCGCTCGCTGGGGCCAACGTCCTGACTTTC,CASSLPDSLAGANVLTF
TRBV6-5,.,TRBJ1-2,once,TGTGCCACCACTCGGTTTGTGGAGGGGAGGAATGGCTACACCTTC,CATTRFVEGRNGYTF
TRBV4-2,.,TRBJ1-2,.,TGTGCCAGCAGCCACAAGGGATGGGGCTACACCTTC,CASSHKGWGYTF
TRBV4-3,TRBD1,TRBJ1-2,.,TGCGCCAGCAGCCAAGATCGGCAGGGGGCCTATGGCTACACCTTC,CASSQDRQGAYGYTF
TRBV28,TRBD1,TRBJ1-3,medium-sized,TGTGCCAGTCTCACAGGGGGCGGTGGAAACACCATATATTTT,CASLTGGGGNTIYF
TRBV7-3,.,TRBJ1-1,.,TGTGCCAGCAGCTTAAATAAGAACACTGAAGCTTTCTTT,CASSLNKNTEAFF
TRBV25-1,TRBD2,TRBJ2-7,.,TGTGCCAGCAGTGTGGGACTAGGAGGCCAGTACTTC,CASSVGLGGQYF
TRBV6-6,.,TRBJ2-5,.,TGTGCCACCCGACATAGTGGAGCCACGGAAGAGACCCAGTACTTC,CATRHSGATEETQYF
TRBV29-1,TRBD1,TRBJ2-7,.,TGCAGCGTGCGCGCGGGACAGGGGAACGAGCAGTACTTC,CSVRAGQGNEQYF
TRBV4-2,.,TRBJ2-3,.,TGTGCCAGCAGCCATAGCACAGATACGCAGTATTTT,CASSHSTDTQYF
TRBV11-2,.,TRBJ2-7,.,TGTGCCAGCAGCACCCTCCGGACAGTGTTTTTCCACGAGCAGTACTTC,CASSTLRTVFFHEQYF